The 5 T cell receptor beta chains presented below share a single source sample, sequenced in a study of blood T cell repertoires in COVID-19. Using immunoSEQ multiplex PCR, the repertoire was profiled, and TCRdb retains in-frame clones only, with some absent. The table has about 250,000 clones, about 86% seen once. Sequencing was performed on PBMCs or T cells enriched from blood (not recorded which). Every receptor here comes from a man aged 50-59 years who had recovered from COVID-19.

CDR3 loop: CASSADRGPTDTQYF. Here the CDR3 DNA reads TGTGCCAGCAGTGCGGACAGGGGGCCCACAGATACGCAGTATTTT. The genes are TRBV2 and TRBJ2-3; TRBD1 agrees at 11 bases. CDR3 length: 15 residues. Germline CDR1 reads SNHLY; CDR2 reads FYNNEI. The V and J ends lost 4 bases and 2 bases, in that order; junction bases with no gene match: 2. Using reference TRBV2 and TRBJ2-3 for the parts outside the CDR3, the full variable domain is EPEVTQTPSHQVTQMGQEVILRCVPISNHLYFYWYRQILGQKVEFLVSFYNNEISEKSEIFDDQFSVERPDGSNFTLKIRSTKLEDSAMYFCASSADRGPTDTQYFGPGTRLTVL.

The chain carries TRBV7-9 and TRBJ2-1; 14 bases line up with TRBD2. Germline CDR1 and CDR2: SEHNR and FQNEAQ (reference sequence). V shed 4 bases and J 3 bases; nucleotides not matched to a gene: 11. The CDR3 runs 19 residues. CDR3 loop: CASSSKGTSGSGGYNEQFF. CDR3 nucleotides: TGTGCCAGCAGCTCCAAGGGGACTAGCGGGAGTGGGGGCTACAATGAGCAGTTCTTC.

The chain's CDR3 is CASSRSLDEKLFF. For the CDR3, the DNA is TGTGCCAGCAGCCGCAGTCTGGATGAAAAACTGTTTTTT. The chain joins TRBV2 to TRBJ1-4; D ambiguous. There are 13 residues in the CDR3. Germline V lookup: CDR1 SNHLY, CDR2 FYNNEI. V was pared by 6 bases and J by 6 bases, with 11 bases between.

This rearrangement joins TRBV2 to TRBJ1-2, with TRBD1 matching over 9 bases. The V gene end was trimmed by 6 bases and the J gene end by 5 bases; junction bases not matched to a gene: 10. Germline CDR1 is SNHLY and CDR2 is FYNNEI. The CDR3 consists of 15 residues. CDR3 residues: CASRMGQGLQYGYTF. CDR3 sequence (DNA): TGTGCCAGCAGGATGGGACAGGGATTACAGTATGGCTACACCTTC.

The chain has TRBV20-1 and TRBJ2-3; 9 bases are a match to TRBD2. V lost 3 bases, J lost 0 bases, and 1 base stayed unmatched. The CDR3 is made up of 14 amino acids. Looked up from germline, CDR1 is DFQATT and CDR2 is SNEGSKA (reference sequence). The CDR3 DNA reads TGCAGTGCTAGTCTAGCGGGAAGCACAGATACGCAGTATTTT. The encoded protein is CSASLAGSTDTQYF.